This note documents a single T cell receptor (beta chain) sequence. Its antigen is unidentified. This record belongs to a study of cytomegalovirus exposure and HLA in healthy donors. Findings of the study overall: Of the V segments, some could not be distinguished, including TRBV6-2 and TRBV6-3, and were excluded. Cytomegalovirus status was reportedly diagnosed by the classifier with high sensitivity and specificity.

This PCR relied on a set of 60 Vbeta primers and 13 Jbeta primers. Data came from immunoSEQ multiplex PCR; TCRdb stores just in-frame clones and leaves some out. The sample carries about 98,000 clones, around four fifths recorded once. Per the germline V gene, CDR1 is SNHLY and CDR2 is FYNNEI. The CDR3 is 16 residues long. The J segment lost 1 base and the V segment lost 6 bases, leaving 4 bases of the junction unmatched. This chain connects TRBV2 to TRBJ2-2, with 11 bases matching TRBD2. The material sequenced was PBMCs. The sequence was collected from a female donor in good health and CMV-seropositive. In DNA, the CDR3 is TGTGCCAGCAGCTTCGGACTAGCGGGGAACACCGGGGAGCTGTTTTTT. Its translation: CASSFGLAGNTGELFF.